The next 14 T cell receptor beta chains were all read from a single sample in a study of blood T cell repertoires in COVID-19. The method was immunoSEQ multiplex PCR; TCRdb's version includes in-frame clones alone and lacks a portion of them. The sample includes hundreds of thousands of clones, approximately 83% of them seen just once. Sequenced input: PBMCs or T cells enriched from blood (not recorded which). Receptors were obtained from a woman aged 40 to 50 with acute COVID-19.

This chain's CDR3 is CASRRAGSYNEQFF. The CDR3 nucleotides read TGTGCCAGTAGACGAGCGGGATCCTACAATGAGCAGTTCTTC. The V call is TRBV19, the J call TRBJ2-1; TRBD2 matches 7 bases. CDR3 length: 14 residues. V shed 6 bases and J 1 base; nucleotides not matched to a gene: 3. From germline, CDR1 is LNHDA and CDR2 SQIVND (reference sequence).

This chain links TRBV21-1 with TRBJ2-7; the table's TRBD2 call for D was not verified on the DNA. TRBV21-1 is described as a pseudogene. The CDR3 contains 16 residues. The CDR3 here is CASSKVEGPHLHEQYF. CDR3 nucleotides: TGTGCCAGCAGCAAAGTGGAGGGGCCTCACCTCCACGAGCAGTACTTC.

This clone has more than one count but fewer than ten. The rearrangement joins TRBV7-2 to TRBJ2-7, with D perhaps matching TRBD2 (6 bases). Trimming shortened V by 2 bases and J by 4 bases, and 12 bases separated the two germline ends. Germline assignment: CDR1 SGHTA and CDR2 FQGNSA. The CDR3 extends over 14 amino acids. The CDR3 region has the DNA TGTGCCAGCAGCTTAAGCCGGGGGATTTACGAGCAGTACTTC. It translates to CASSLSRGIYEQYF.

The chain has TRBV5-8 and TRBJ2-2; perhaps TRBD2 as D (6 bases). From germline, CDR1 is SGHTS and CDR2 YDEGEE. CDR3 size: 14 residues. The V end lost 5 bases, the J end lost 7 bases, and 15 bases lay between the germline ends. The CDR3 DNA sequence: TGTGCCAGCAGGTTCGCCAGGGAGGTCGGGGAGCTGTTTTTT. Amino acids: CASRFAREVGELFF.

The chain recombines TRBV3-1 (or the pseudogene TRBV3-2) with TRBJ2-1; 8 bases fit TRBD2. The V and J ends lost 2 bases and 6 bases, in that order; junction bases with no gene match: 3. The CDR3 sequence is 14 residues long. CDR1 is LGHDT, CDR2 YNNKEL, per germline (reference sequence). CDR3 in amino acids: CASSQSLAGNEQFF. CDR3 sequence (DNA): TGTGCCAGCAGCCAATCTCTAGCGGGCAATGAGCAGTTCTTC.

This clone appeared a single time. V is TRBV28 and J is TRBJ1-2, with D perhaps matching TRBD1 (6 bases). Germline V gene data show CDR1 as MDHEN and CDR2 as SYDVKM. The length of the CDR3 is 13 residues. V was shortened by 4 bases and J by 8 bases, with 14 bases between the two germline ends. CDR3 amino acids: CASSSSGVRGYTF. CDR3 nucleotide sequence: TGTGCCAGCAGTTCATCAGGGGTTCGAGGCTACACCTTC.

V and J are TRBV6-5 and TRBJ2-7; 9 nucleotides align to TRBD1. The ends lost 7 bases at V and 2 bases at J; junction bases unmatched: 0. Germline loops: CDR1 MNHEY, CDR2 SVGAGI. This CDR3 is built from 12 residues. The CDR3 loop reads CASNRGPYEQYF. The CDR3 DNA reads TGTGCCAGCAACAGGGGGCCCTACGAGCAGTACTTC.

The chain joins TRBV7-2 to TRBJ2-5; D unclear. Trimming left V 1 base short and J 12 bases short, with 9 bases between. The CDR3 length is 11 residues. From germline, CDR1 is SGHTA and CDR2 FQGNSA. The CDR3 coding sequence is TGTGCCAGCAGCTTAGACTTTGTAAAGTACTTC. Amino acids: CASSLDFVKYF.

This clone was counted a single time. V and J are TRBV4-1 and TRBJ1-2; TRBD1 aligns across 8 bases. J gave up 2 bases and V 4 bases, and 6 bases lay outside the gene matches. The CDR3 loop spans 15 amino acids. Germline CDR1 reads MGHRA; CDR2 reads YSYEKL. CDR3 sequence reads: CASSPFGTGNYGYTF. For the CDR3, the DNA is TGCGCCAGCAGCCCCTTCGGGACAGGAAACTATGGCTACACCTTC.

Comment on this clone: The junction does not match germline at one end; this may be a read error. The rearrangement joins TRBV11-2 to TRBJ1-1; D possibly corresponds to TRBD1 (5 bases). This CDR3 comprises 13 residues. The germline gives CDR1 SGHAT, CDR2 FQNNGV. DNA of the CDR3: TGTGCCAGCAGCTTAGATTCCCAGGGAAGGGGTGTCTTT. Its protein product is CASSLDSQGRGVF.

The sample holds one count of this clone. The rearrangement uses TRBV19 and TRBJ1-1, with D perhaps TRBD1 (6 bases). This CDR3 is 14 amino acids long. Trimming removed 2 bases at V and 2 bases at J, with 9 bases between. Germline CDR1 is LNHDA and CDR2 is SQIVND (reference sequence). The CDR3 here is CASSIYRENTEAFF. CDR3 DNA: TGTGCCAGTAGTATATACAGGGAAAACACTGAAGCTTTCTTT.

The chain is built from TRBV30 and TRBJ2-1; maybe TRBD2 (6 bases). The CDR3 totals 13 residues. Germline V lookup: CDR1 GTSNPN, CDR2 SVGIG (reference sequence). The ends were cut back, 0 bases at V and 7 bases at J, with 10 bases in the middle. The CDR3 DNA is TGTGCCTGGAGTGTACAGCGGGCGAATGAGCAGTTCTTC. Its protein is CAWSVQRANEQFF.

This chain uses TRBV9 with TRBJ2-7, with 9 bases identical to TRBD1. The CDR3 contains 14 residues. Per the germline V gene, CDR1 is SGDLS and CDR2 is YYNGEE. J gave up 2 bases and V 4 bases, and 4 bases lay outside the gene matches. The CDR3 bases are TGTGCCAGCAGCATGGGACAGGGAACCTACGAGCAGTACTTC. This codes for CASSMGQGTYEQYF.

The CDR3 coding sequence is TGTGCCAGCAGACCCTCCGGGACAGGGGGGCAGTACTTC. Translated, it gives CASRPSGTGGQYF. The V call is TRBV27, the J call TRBJ2-7, with 11 positions matching TRBD1. Germline V gene data show CDR1 as MNHEY and CDR2 as SMNVEV (reference sequence). The J segment lost 9 bases and the V segment lost 6 bases, leaving 7 bases of the junction unmatched. The CDR3 consists of 13 residues.